The sequence of this T cell receptor (beta chain) was determined in a study of T cells after yellow fever vaccination. The CDR3 contains 17 residues. V gave up 0 bases and J gave up 7 bases; unmatched junction bases: 6. Germline-derived CDR1 and CDR2 are LGHNA and YNFKEQ. TCRdb independently ran MiXCR on the 5' RACE reads; one entry per CDR3 protein. The data hold around 350,000 distinct CDR3 sequences, with approximately 6% observed a single time. Sequencing was performed on PBMCs, taken 5 days after the yellow fever booster vaccination. The chain employs TRBV4-2 and TRBJ2-1, with 13 bases lining up with TRBD2. The sequence derives from a young man who received the YFV17D yellow fever vaccine. CDR3 in DNA: TGTGCCAGCAGCCAAGAAGAACTAGCGGGAGGGTTTAATGAGCAGTTCTTC. It is translated as CASSQEELAGGFNEQFF.